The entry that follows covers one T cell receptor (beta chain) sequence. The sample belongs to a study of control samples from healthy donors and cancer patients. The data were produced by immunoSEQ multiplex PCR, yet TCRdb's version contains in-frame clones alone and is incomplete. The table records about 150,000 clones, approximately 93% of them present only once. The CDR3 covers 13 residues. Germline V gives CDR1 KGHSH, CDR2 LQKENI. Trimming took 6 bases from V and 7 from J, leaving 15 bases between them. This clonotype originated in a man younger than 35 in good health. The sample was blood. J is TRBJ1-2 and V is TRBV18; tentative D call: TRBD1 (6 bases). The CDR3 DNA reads TGTGCCAGCTCCACAGGGTTGAGGCCTGGCTACACCTTC. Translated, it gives CASSTGLRPGYTF.